Reported below is one T cell receptor (beta chain). Trimming took 6 bases from V and 5 from J; bases not matched to a gene: 9. The germline V gene encodes CDR1 MNHNS and CDR2 SASEGT. CDR3 size: 14 residues. Vbeta (60) and Jbeta (13) primers were used in the PCR. TCRdb's copy holds only in-frame clones and misses some; the assay was immunoSEQ multiplex PCR. The data show 100,000 to 150,000 clones, with almost 85% seen just once and about 2.9% held by the top ten. The data are from a study of cytomegalovirus exposure and HLA in healthy donors. The J gene is TRBJ2-5, the V gene TRBV6-1; 7 nucleotides align to TRBD1. Sequencing used PBMCs. The source is a boy aged 2 to 10 in good health and CMV-seronegative. In nucleotides, the CDR3 is TGTGCCAGCAGCGCCCCGACAGGGACGGAGACCCAGTACTTC. It specifies CASSAPTGTETQYF.